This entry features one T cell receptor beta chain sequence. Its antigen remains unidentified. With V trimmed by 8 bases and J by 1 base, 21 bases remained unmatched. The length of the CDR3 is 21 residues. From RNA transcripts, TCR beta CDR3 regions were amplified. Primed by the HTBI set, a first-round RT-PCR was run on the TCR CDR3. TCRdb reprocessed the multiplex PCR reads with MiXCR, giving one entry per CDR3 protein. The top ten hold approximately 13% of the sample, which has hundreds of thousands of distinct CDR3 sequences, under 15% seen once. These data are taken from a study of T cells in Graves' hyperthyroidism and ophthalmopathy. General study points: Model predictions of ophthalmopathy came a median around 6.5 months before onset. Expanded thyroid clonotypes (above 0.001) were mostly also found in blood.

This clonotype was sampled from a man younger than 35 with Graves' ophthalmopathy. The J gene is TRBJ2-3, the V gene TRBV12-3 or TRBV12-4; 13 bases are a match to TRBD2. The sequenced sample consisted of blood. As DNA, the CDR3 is TGTGCCAGCTCACCACCGGATGGTAGGACTAGCGGGAGTTCGGGCACAGATACGCAGTATTTT. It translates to CASSPPDGRTSGSSGTDTQYF.